This T cell receptor beta chain was retrieved from a study of blood T cells in healthy people across ages (dated by TCRdb to between 2014 and 2016). With regard to the full study: In model experiments, roughly one uniquely barcoded TCR beta cDNA molecule per two T cells was captured by template switching. Donors were grouped into four age groups: young (average 16 years), middle-aged (about 38), aged (about 60) and long-lived (around 80). Donors of different ages were randomly distributed across sequencing lanes to avoid experimental bias. The study analyzed two additional independent replicas of 1 million unique cDNA reads from the same blood draw for two donors, one aged 18 to 30 and one aged 80 or older. To track age-related changes in TCR beta repertoire diversity, the study relied on deep sequencing normalized with unique cDNA molecular identifiers.

The receptor library was made with 5' RACE. The sequencer listed for this sample is Illumina HiSeq 2500. The second PCR ran for roughly 6 to 11 cycles and used a J-beta primer mix along with a sample-barcoded 5' primer. Each TCR beta cDNA molecule received a unique molecular identifier from a template-switch 5' adaptor carrying 12 random nucleotides. Each sample yielded at least 2.5 million CDR3-containing paired-end reads. First-strand cDNA synthesis was performed from all RNA using the Mint cDNA synthesis kit, with priming by a TRBC-specific oligonucleotide. All cDNA was treated with uracil-DNA glycosylase and then went through a first 18-cycle PCR with the universal primers M1SS and BC2_uni_R. On the authors' methods: Each sample was normalized by randomly selecting 1 million high-quality reads, each carrying a distinct molecular identifier. Instead of being binned into consensus sequences, reads with shared molecular identifiers were discarded. CDR3 identification, clonotype clustering and error correction used MiTCR with a Q25 quality threshold and the strictest error-elimination algorithm. A nonparametric unseen species model with Euler transformation was used to estimate lower-bound total TCR beta diversity. TCRdb reran the public reads through fastp at Q25 and MiXCR, keeping productive beta chains. Records with the same CDR3 protein are collapsed into one entry carrying the most frequent genes and DNA. Here the V and J calls rest on TCRdb's processing, not on the authors' analysis. The sample table holds hundreds of thousands of distinct CDR3 sequences, of which 46% were seen once. The ten largest clones take up around 18% of the sample.

Counted from cysteine to phenylalanine, this CDR3 has 17 amino acids. Only the CDR3 DNA stays, 51 bases, in frame from base 1. Germline trimming amounts to 3 bases on V and 1 base on J, with 4 as the count of junction bases outside the gene matches. According to the germline V gene, CDR1 reads KGHSH and CDR2 reads LQKENI. The investigation overall reported the following: As age increased, observed TCR beta diversity per million T cells dropped in a roughly linear way, and a significant reduction was already evident by age around 41. Compared with the aged group, the long-lived group had more naive CD4+ T cells, fewer expanded clones and increased TCR diversity, a pattern suggesting age selection. The CMV infection status of donors was not known, potentially confounding age-related changes in expanded clonotypes. There was a strong correlation between observed TCR beta diversity and the percentage of naive T cells measured by flow cytometry. Estimates of total diversity from one million sequenced T cells were regarded as lower bounds and underestimates. Conclusive comparison of naive and antigen-experienced compartments was prevented by the profiling of bulk unsorted PBMCs.

For this clonotype: The target of this receptor is not known. No per-base quality is available; no much larger clone lies one base away.

Donors were under 40 systemically healthy Caucasian individuals from Russia aged 6 to 90 years. Roughly 11 milliliters of peripheral blood were drawn from each donor into EDTA-treated Vacutainer tubes. Ficoll-Paque density-gradient centrifugation was used to isolate PBMCs, with at least 6.5 million obtained per sample. Total RNA was extracted from PBMCs with Trizol reagent, with at least 6 micrograms obtained per sample. For every donor, flow cytometry on a PBMC aliquot measured the percentage of naive CD45RAhigh/CD27high T cells. Sequencing was carried out using blood. The chain is encoded by TRBV18 joined to TRBJ2-5, with TRBD2 matching 14 junction bases. This TCR came from a man older than 75 in good health. This receptor carries the CDR3 CASSPLGLAGAQETQYF. Read as DNA, the sequence is TGTGCCAGCTCACCGTTGGGACTAGCGGGAGCCCAAGAGACCCAGTACTTC.